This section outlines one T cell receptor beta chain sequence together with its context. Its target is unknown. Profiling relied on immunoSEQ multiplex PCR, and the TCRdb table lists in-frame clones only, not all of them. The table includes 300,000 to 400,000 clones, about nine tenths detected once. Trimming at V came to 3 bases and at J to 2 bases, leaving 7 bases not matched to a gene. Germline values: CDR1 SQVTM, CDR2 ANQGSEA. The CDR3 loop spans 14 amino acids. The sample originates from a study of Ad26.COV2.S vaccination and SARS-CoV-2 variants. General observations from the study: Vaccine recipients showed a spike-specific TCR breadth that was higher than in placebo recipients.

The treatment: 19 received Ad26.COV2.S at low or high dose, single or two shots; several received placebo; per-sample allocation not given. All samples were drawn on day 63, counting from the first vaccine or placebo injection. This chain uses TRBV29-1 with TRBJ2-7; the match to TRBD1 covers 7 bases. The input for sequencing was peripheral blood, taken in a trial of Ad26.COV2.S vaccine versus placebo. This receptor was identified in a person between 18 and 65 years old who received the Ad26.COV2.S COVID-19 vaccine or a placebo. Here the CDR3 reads CSVEMDRRPYEQYF. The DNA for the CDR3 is TGCAGCGTTGAGATGGACAGGAGGCCCTACGAGCAGTACTTC.